One T cell receptor (beta chain) is described in this entry. This sample was taken from a study of T cell changes during pregnancy in multiple sclerosis. TCRdb's table, derived via immunoSEQ multiplex PCR, lists solely in-frame clones and lacks some. The sample consists of tens of thousands of clones, about 90% of them appearing once. The CDR3 length is 15 residues. After removal of 6 bases from V and 1 base from J, the junction contained 3 bases not matched to a gene. Germline V gene sequence: CDR1 PRHDT, CDR2 FYEKMQ (reference sequence). The source is a female donor in good health, enrolled as a control in a pregnancy study. The V call is TRBV13, the J call TRBJ2-2, with TRBD2 matching 9 bases. This specimen was peripheral blood, taken after pregnancy. In DNA form, the CDR3 reads TGTGCCAGCAGACGCGGGGGGGGGAACACCGGGGAGCTGTTTTTT. Translation: CASRRGGGNTGELFF. Full variable domain (rest looked up from reference TRBV13 and TRBJ2-2): AAGVIQSPRHLIKEKRETATLKCYPIPRHDTVYWYQQGPGQDPQFLISFYEKMQSDKGSIPDRFSAQQFSDYHSELNMSSLELGDSALYFCASRRGGGNTGELFFGEGSRLTVL.